This T cell receptor beta chain came from a study of early T cells in non-severe SARS-CoV-2 infection. Study-level information: Sequencing was performed on bulk RNA from unsorted whole blood, leaving chains unpaired.

This clonotype was seen many times. Its antigen remains unidentified. Individual cDNA molecules carried attached unique molecular identifiers. TCRdb reanalysed the 5' RACE reads using MiXCR and keeps one entry per CDR3 protein. The sample includes around 72,000 distinct CDR3 sequences, roughly a tenth of them seen just once. Study-wide results and limits: Anti-spike CD8 responses were favored in VDJdb matching, and private and CD4 specificities were missed.

Germline assignment: CDR1 SGHVS and CDR2 FNYEAQ. V was cut by 5 bases and J by 2 bases, with 19 bases left in between. The length of the CDR3 is 17 residues. Sequenced here: whole blood, sampled at baseline. The genes are TRBV7-6 and TRBJ1-5; D perhaps matches TRBD1 (5 bases). The clonotype originates from an adult who was a healthcare worker with PCR-confirmed SARS-CoV-2 infection or an uninfected control (not recorded which). The CDR3 nucleotides read TGTGCCAGCAGCGACAACAGGCCTCGAATAGGCAATCAGCCCCAGCATTTT. Protein product: CASSDNRPRIGNQPQHF.